Listed here is a single T cell receptor (beta chain). This CDR3 spans 14 amino acids. CDR1 is KGHSH and CDR2 is LQKENI in the germline V gene. V gave up 2 bases and J gave up 3 bases, with 11 bases separating them. Only in-frame clones appear in the TCRdb table, and some are missing; sequencing was by immunoSEQ multiplex PCR. The sample shows about 12,000 clones, about 94% of them seen only once. The data derive from a study of technical replicates of blood from a few donors. The chain has TRBV18 and TRBJ2-7; D call uncertain. The sequenced sample consisted of PBMCs. This sequence was found in a human donor in good health. CDR3 in amino acids: CASSPGYYSYEQYF. CDR3 bases: TGTGCCAGCTCACCAGGATACTATAGCTACGAGCAGTACTTC.